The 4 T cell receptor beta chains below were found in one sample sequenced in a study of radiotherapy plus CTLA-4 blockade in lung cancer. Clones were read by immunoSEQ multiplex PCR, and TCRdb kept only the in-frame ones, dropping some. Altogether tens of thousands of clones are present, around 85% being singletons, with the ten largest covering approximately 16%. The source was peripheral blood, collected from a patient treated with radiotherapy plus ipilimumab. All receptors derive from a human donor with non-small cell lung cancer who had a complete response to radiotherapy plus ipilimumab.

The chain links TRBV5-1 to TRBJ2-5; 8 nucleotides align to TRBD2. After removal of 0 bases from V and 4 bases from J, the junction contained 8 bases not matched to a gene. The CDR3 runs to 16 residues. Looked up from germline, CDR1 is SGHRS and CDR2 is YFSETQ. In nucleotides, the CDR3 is TGCGCCAGCAGCTTGGAAGTTGCGGGGGGTTCAGAGACCCAGTACTTC. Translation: CASSLEVAGGSETQYF.

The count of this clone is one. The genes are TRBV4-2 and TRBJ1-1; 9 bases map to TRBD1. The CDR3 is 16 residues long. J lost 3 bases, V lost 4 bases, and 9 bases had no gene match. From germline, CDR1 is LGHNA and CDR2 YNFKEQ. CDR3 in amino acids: CASSLNFRDRDTEAFF. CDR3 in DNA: TGTGCCAGCAGCCTTAACTTCCGGGACAGGGACACTGAAGCTTTCTTT.

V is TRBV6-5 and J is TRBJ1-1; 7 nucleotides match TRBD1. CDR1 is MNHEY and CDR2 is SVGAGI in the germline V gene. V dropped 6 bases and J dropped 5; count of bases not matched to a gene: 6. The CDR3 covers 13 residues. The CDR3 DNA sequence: TGTGCCAGCAGCAACGTCAGGGGGACTGAAGCTTTCTTT. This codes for CASSNVRGTEAFF.

CDR3: CASSFLAGGTYNEQFF. The CDR3 DNA is TGTGCCAGCAGCTTTTTAGCGGGAGGGACCTACAATGAGCAGTTCTTC. V and J are TRBV11-2 and TRBJ2-1, with 11 nucleotides matching TRBD2. Per germline, CDR1 SGHAT and CDR2 FQNNGV. Unmatched junction bases numbered 3, after V lost 3 bases and J lost 2 bases. The CDR3 has 16 amino acids.